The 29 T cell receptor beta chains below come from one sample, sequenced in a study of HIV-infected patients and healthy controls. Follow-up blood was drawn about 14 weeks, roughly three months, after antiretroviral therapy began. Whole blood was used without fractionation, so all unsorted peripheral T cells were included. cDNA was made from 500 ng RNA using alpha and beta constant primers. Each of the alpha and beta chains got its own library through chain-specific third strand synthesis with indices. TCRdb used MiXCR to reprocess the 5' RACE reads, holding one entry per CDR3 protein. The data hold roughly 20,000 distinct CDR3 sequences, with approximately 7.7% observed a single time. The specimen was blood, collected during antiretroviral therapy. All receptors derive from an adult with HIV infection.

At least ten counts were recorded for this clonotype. The CDR3 protein is CASSFPNRGVEQYF. CDR3 coding DNA: TGTGCCAGCAGTTTTCCGAACAGGGGAGTGGAGCAGTACTTC. The chain uses TRBV12-3 or TRBV12-4 and TRBJ2-7; 7 positions match TRBD1. The CDR3 is made up of 14 amino acids. The trim removed 3 bases at V and 7 bases at J, leaving 9 bases unmatched.

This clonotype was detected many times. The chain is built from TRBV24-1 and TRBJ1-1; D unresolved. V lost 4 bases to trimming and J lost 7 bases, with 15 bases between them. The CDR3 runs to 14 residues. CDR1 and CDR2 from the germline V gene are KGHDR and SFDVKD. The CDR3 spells CATSDPASANEAFF. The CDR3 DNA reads TGTGCCACCAGTGACCCTGCATCGGCCAATGAAGCTTTCTTT.

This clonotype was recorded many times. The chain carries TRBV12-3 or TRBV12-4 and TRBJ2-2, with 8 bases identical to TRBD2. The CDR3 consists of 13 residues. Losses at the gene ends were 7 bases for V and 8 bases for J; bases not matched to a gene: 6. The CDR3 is CASNGRASGELFF. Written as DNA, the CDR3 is TGTGCCAGCAACGGGAGGGCCAGTGGGGAGCTGTTTTTT.

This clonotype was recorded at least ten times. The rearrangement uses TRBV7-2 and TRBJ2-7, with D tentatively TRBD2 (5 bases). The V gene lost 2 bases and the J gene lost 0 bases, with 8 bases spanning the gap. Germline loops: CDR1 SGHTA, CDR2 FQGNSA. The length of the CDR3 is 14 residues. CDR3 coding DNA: TGTGCCAGCAGCTTACACCGGGGCTCCTACGAGCAGTACTTC. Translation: CASSLHRGSYEQYF.

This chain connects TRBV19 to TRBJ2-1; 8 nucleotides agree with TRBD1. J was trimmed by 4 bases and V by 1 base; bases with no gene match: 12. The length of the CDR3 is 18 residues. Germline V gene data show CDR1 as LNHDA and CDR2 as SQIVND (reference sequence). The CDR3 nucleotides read TGTGCCAGTAGTATAGCCATGACAGGGGTGGGGATTTACAATGAGCAGTTCTTC. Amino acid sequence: CASSIAMTGVGIYNEQFF.

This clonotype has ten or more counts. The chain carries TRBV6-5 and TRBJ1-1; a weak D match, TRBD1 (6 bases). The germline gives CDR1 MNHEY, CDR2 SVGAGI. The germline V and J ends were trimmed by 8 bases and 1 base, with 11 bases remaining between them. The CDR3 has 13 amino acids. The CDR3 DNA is TGTGCCAGCGGGGGGGCCGGGAACACTGAAGCTTTCTTT. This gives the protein CASGGAGNTEAFF.

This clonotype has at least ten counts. The DNA for the CDR3 is TGTGCGACAGGGGGTAATTGGGCCGGGGAGCTGTTTTTT. Amino acid sequence: CATGGNWAGELFF. The V gene is TRBV7-7, the J gene TRBJ2-2, with TRBD1 identical over 9 bases. Germline CDR1 is SSHAT and CDR2 is FNYEAQ (reference sequence). CDR3 length: 13 residues.

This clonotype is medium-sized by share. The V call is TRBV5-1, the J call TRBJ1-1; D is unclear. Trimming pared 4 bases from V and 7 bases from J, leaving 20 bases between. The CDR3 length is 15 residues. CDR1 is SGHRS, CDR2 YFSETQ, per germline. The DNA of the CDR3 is TGCGCCAGCAGCCGGGTGATGTGGAACCCTGATGAAGCTTTCTTT. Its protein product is CASSRVMWNPDEAFF.

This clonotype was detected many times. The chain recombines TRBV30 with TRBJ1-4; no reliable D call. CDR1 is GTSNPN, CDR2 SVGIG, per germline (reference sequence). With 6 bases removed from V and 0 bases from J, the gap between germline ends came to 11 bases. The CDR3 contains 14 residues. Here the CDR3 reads CACGRASTNEKLFF. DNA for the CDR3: TGTGCCTGTGGTCGCGCCTCAACTAATGAAAAACTGTTTTTT.

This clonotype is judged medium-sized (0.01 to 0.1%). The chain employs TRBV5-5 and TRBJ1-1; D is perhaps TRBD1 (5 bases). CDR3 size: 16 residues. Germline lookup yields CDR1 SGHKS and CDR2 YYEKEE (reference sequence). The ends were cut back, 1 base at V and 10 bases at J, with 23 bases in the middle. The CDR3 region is CASSLSMGQGILGAFF. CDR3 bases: TGTGCCAGCAGCTTGTCTATGGGTCAGGGTATATTGGGAGCTTTCTTT.

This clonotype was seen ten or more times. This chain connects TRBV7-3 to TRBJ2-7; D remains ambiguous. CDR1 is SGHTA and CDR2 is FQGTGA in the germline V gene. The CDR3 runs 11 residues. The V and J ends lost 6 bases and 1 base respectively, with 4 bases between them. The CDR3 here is CASRGSYEQYF. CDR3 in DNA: TGTGCCAGCAGGGGATCCTACGAGCAGTACTTC. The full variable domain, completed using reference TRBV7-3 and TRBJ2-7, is GAGVSQTPSNKVTEKGKYVELRCDPISGHTALYWYRQSLGQGPEFLIYFQGTGAADDSGLPNDRFFAVRPEGSVSTLKIQRTERGDSAVYLCASRGSYEQYFGPGTRLTVT.

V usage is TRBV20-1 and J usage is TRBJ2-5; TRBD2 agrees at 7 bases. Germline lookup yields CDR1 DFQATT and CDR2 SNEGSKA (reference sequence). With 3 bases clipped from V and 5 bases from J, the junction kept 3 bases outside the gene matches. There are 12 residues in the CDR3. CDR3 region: CSARRGTETQYF. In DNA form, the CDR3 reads TGCAGTGCTAGGCGGGGGACCGAGACCCAGTACTTC.

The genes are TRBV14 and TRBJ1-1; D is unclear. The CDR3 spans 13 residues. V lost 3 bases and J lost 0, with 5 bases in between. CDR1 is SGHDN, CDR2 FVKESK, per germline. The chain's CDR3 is CASSQLLNTEAFF. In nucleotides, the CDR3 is TGTGCCAGCAGCCAGCTGCTGAACACTGAAGCTTTCTTT.

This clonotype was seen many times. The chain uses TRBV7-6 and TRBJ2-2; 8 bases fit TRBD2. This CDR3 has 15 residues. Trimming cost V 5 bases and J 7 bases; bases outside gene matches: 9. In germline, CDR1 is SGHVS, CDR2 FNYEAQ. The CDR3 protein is CASSPGRDGGGELFF. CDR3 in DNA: TGTGCCAGCAGCCCCGGGAGGGACGGAGGCGGGGAGCTGTTTTTT.

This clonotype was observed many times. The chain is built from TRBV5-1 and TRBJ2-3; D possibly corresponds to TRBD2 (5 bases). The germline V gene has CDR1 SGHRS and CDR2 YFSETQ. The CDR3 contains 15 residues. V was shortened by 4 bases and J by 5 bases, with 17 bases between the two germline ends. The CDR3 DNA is TGCGCCAGCAGCGAAGAGGGCTACCGGGGAGATACGCAGTATTTT. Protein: CASSEEGYRGDTQYF.

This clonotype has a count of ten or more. CDR3 sequence reads: CASSASGHPDTQYF. DNA of the CDR3: TGTGCCAGCTCTGCTAGCGGGCATCCAGATACGCAGTATTTT. The rearrangement uses TRBV2 and TRBJ2-3, with 8 nucleotides matching TRBD2. V was pared by 8 bases and J by 4 bases, with 8 bases of the junction left unmatched. This CDR3 has 14 residues. Germline V gene lookup returns CDR1 SNHLY and CDR2 FYNNEI.

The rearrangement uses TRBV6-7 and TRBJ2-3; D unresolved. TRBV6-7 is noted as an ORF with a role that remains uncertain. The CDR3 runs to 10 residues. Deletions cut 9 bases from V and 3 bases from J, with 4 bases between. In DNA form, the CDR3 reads TGTGCCAGTCCAACAGATACGCAGTATTTT. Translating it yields CASPTDTQYF.

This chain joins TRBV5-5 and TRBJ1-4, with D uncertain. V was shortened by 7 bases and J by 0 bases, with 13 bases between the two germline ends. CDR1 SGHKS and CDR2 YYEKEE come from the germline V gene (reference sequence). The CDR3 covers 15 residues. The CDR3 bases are TGTGCCAGCGGTTTCAGGCATGCAACTAATGAAAAACTGTTTTTT. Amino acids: CASGFRHATNEKLFF.

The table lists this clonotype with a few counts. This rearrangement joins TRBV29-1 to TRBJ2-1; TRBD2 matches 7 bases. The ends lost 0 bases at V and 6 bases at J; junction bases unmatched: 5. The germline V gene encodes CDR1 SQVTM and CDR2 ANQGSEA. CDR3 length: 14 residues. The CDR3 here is CSVEEGAGPNEQFF. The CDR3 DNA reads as TGCAGCGTTGAAGAGGGAGCGGGGCCCAATGAGCAGTTCTTC.

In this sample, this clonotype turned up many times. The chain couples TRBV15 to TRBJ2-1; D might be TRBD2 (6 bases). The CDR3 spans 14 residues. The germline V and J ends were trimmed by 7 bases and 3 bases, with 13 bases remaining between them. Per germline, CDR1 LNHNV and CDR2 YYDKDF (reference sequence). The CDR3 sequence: CATMMGGSYNEQFF. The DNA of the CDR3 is TGTGCCACCATGATGGGGGGAAGCTACAATGAGCAGTTCTTC.

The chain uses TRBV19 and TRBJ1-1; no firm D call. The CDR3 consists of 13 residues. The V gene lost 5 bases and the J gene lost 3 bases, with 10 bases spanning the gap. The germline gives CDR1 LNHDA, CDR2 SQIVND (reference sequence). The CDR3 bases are TGTGCCAGTAGTGCCCGATCCTACACTGAAGCTTTCTTT. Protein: CASSARSYTEAFF.

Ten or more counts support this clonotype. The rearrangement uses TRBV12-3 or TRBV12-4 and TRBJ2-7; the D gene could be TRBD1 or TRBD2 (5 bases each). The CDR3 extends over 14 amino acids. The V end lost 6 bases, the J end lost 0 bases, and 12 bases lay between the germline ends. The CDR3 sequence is CASSPGTDSYEQYF. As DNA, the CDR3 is TGTGCCAGCAGCCCCGGGACCGACTCCTACGAGCAGTACTTC.

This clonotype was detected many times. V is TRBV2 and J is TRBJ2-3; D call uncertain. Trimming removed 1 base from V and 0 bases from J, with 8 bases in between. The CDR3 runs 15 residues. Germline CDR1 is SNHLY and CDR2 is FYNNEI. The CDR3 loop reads CASSEVDASTDTQYF. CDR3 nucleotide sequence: TGTGCCAGCAGTGAAGTCGATGCTAGCACAGATACGCAGTATTTT.

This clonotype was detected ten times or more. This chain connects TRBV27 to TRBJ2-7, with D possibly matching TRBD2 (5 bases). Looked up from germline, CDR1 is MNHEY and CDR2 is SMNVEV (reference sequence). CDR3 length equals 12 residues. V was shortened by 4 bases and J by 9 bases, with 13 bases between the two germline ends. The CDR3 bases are TGTGCCAGCAGTTCCCCTAGCTTGGGGCAGTACTTC. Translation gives CASSSPSLGQYF.

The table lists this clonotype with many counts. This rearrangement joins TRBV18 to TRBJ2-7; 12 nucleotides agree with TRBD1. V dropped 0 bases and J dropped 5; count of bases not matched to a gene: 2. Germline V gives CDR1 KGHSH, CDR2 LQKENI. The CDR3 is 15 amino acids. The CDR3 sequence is CASSPPGQGAHEQYF. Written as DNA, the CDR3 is TGTGCCAGCTCACCACCGGGACAGGGGGCCCACGAGCAGTACTTC.

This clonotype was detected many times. Here the CDR3 reads CASSPTSYEQYF. In DNA form, the CDR3 reads TGTGCCAGCTCACCTACCTCCTACGAGCAGTACTTC. The rearrangement joins TRBV18 to TRBJ2-7; unclear D gene. The ends were cut back, 3 bases at V and 0 bases at J, with 3 bases in the middle. The germline V gene has CDR1 KGHSH and CDR2 LQKENI. The CDR3 runs to 12 residues.

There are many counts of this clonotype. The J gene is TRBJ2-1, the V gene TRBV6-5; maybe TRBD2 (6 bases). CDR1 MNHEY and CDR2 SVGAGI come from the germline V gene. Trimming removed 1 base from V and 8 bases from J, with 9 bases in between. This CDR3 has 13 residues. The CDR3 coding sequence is TGTGCCAGCAGTTACTTTTGGGGGGATGAGCAGTTCTTC. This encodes CASSYFWGDEQFF.

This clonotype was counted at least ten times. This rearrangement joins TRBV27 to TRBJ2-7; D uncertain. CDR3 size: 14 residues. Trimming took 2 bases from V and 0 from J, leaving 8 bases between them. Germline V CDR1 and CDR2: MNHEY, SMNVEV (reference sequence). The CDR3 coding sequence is TGTGCCAGCAGTTTAACCCGACTCTCCTACGAGCAGTACTTC. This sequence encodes CASSLTRLSYEQYF.

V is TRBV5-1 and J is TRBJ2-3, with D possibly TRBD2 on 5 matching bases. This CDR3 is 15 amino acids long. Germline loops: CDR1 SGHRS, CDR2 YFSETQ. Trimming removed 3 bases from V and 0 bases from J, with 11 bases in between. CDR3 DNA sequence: TGCGCCAGCAGCTCCAGCGGCCCTAGCACAGATACGCAGTATTTT. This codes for CASSSSGPSTDTQYF. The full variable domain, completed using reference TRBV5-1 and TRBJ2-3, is KAGVTQTPRYLIKTRGQQVTLSCSPISGHRSVSWYQQTPGQGLQFLFEYFSETQRNKGNFPGRFSGRQFSNSRSEMNVSTLELGDSALYLCASSSSGPSTDTQYFGPGTRLTVL.